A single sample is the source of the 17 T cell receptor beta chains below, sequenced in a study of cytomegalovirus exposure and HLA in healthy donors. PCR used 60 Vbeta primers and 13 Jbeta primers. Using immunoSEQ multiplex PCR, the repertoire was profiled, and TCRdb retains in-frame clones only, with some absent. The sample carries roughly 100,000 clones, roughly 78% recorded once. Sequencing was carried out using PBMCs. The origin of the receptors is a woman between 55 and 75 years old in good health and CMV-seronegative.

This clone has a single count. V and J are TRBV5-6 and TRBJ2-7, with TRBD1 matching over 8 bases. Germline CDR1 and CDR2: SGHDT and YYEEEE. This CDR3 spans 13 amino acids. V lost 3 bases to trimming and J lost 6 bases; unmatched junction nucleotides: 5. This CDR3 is CASSWTGRREQYF. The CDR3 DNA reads TGTGCCAGCAGCTGGACAGGGAGGCGCGAGCAGTACTTC.

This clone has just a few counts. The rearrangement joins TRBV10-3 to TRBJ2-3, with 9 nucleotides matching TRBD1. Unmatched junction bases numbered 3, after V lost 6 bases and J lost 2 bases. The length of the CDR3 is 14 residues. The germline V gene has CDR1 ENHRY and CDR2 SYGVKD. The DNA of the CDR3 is TGTGCCATCAGCCGGGACAGGGACACAGATACGCAGTATTTT. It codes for CAISRDRDTDTQYF.

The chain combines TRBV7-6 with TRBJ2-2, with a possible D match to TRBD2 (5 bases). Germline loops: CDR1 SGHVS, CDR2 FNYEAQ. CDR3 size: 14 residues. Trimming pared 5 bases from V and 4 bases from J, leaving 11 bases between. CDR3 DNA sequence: TGTGCCAGCAGCCCCCTCCGGGGCACCGGGGAGCTGTTTTTT. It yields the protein CASSPLRGTGELFF.

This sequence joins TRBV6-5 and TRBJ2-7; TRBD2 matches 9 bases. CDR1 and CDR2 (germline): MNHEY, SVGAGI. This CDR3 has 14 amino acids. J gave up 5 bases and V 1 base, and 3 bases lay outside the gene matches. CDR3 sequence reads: CASSYLRGGHEQYF. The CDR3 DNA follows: TGTGCCAGCAGTTACTTGCGGGGGGGCCACGAGCAGTACTTC.

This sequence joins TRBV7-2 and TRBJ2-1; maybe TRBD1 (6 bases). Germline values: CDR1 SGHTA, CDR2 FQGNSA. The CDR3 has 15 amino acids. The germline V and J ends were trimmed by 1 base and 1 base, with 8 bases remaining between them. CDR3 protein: CASSLGQGSYNEQFF. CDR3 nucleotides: TGTGCCAGCAGCTTAGGGCAGGGGTCCTACAATGAGCAGTTCTTC.

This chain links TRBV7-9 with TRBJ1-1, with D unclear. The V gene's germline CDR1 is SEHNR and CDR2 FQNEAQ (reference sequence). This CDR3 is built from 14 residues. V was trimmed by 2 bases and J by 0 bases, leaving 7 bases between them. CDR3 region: CASSLRGLNTEAFF. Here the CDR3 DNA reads TGTGCCAGCAGCTTACGCGGGTTGAACACTGAAGCTTTCTTT. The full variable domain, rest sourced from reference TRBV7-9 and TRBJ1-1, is DTGVSQNPRHKITKRGQNVTFRCDPISEHNRLYWYRQTLGQGPEFLTYFQNEAQLEKSRLLSDRFSAERPKGSFSTLEIQRTEQGDSAMYLCASSLRGLNTEAFFGQGTRLTVV.

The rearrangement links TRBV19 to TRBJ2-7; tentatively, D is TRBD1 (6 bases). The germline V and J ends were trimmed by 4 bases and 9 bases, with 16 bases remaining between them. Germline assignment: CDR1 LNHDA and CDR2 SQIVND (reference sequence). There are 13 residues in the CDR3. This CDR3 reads CASSKGDSRGQYF. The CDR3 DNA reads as TGTGCCAGTAGTAAGGGGGATAGCCGCGGGCAGTACTTC.

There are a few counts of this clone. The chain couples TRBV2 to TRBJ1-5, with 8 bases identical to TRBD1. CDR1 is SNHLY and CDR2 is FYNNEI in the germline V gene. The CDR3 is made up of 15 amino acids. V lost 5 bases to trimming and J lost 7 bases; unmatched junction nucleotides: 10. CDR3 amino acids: CASSLRQGQRQPQHF. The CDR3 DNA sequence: TGTGCCAGCAGTCTAAGACAGGGGCAGAGACAGCCCCAGCATTTT.

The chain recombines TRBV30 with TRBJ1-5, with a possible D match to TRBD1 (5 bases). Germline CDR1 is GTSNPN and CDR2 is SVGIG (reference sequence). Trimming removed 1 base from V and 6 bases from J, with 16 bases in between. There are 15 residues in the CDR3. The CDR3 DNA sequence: TGTGCCTGGAGTGCCGGGTGGGACTCGGGTCAGCCCCAGCATTTT. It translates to CAWSAGWDSGQPQHF. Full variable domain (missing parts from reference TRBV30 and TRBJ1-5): SQTIHQWPATLVQPVGSPLSLECTVEGTSNPNLYWYRQAAGRGLQLLFYSVGIGQISSEVPQNLSASRPQDRQFILSSKKLLLSDSGFYLCAWSAGWDSGQPQHFGDGTRLSIL.

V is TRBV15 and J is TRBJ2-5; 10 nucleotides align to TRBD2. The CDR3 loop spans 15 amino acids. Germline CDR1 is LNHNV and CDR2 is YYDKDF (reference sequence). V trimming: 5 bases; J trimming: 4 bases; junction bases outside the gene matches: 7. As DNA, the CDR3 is TGTGCCACCAGCCGGACTAGCGGAGGTAGAGAGACCCAGTACTTC. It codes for CATSRTSGGRETQYF.

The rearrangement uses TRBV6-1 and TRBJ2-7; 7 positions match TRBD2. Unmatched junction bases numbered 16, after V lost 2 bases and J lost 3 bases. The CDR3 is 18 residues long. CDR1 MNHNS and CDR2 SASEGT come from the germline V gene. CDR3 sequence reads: CASSELRAGQGGSYEQYF. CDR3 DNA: TGTGCCAGCAGTGAATTAAGGGCGGGTCAGGGCGGGAGCTACGAGCAGTACTTC.

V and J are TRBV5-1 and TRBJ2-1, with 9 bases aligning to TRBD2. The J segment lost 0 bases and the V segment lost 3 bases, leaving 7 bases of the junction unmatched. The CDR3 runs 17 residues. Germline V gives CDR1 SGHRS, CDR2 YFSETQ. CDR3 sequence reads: CASSYPPSGDSYNEQFF. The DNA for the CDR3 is TGCGCCAGCAGCTACCCTCCTAGCGGGGACTCCTACAATGAGCAGTTCTTC.

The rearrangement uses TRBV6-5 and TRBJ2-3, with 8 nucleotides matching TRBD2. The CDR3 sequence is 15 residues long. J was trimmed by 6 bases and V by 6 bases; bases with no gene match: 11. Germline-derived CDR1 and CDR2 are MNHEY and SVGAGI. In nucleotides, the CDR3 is TGTGCCAGCAGATACGGGGCGGGGGGCCATGATACGCAGTATTTT. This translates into CASRYGAGGHDTQYF.

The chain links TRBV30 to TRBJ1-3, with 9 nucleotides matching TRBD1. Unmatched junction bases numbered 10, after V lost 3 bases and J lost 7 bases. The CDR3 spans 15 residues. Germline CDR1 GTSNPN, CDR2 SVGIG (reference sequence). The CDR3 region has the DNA TGTGCCTGGAGCCAACCGGGACAGGGTGCGAACACCATATATTTT. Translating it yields CAWSQPGQGANTIYF.

This CDR3 is CASSTRGKVYEQYF. The CDR3, as DNA: TGTGCCAGTAGTACTAGGGGGAAAGTTTACGAGCAGTACTTC. V usage is TRBV19 and J usage is TRBJ2-7; tentative D call: TRBD1 (6 bases). The CDR3 contains 14 residues. Germline CDR1 is LNHDA and CDR2 is SQIVND (reference sequence). V lost 4 bases to trimming and J lost 4 bases, with 14 bases between them.

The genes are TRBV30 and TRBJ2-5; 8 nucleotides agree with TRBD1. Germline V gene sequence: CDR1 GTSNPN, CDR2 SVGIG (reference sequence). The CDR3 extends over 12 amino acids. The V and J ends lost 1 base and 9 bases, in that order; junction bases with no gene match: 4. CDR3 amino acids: CAWSGTGQAQYF. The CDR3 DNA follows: TGTGCCTGGAGTGGGACAGGGCAAGCCCAGTACTTC.

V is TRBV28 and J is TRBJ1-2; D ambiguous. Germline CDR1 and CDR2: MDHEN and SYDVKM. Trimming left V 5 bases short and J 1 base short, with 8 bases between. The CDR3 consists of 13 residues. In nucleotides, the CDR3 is TGTGCCAGCAGTATACCAGTTAACTATGGCTACACCTTC. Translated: CASSIPVNYGYTF.